This TCR beta chain was identified during a study of blood T cell repertoires in COVID-19. The repertoire was sequenced with immunoSEQ multiplex PCR; TCRdb's copy has only in-frame clones and lacks some. The sample lists about 220,000 clones, approximately 83% occurring once. Symptom resolution, clearance, or two negative PCRs marked donors in Cohort 3 as recovered. This receptor was obtained from a woman between 55 and 75 years old who had recovered from COVID-19. The sequencing sample was made of PBMCs or T cells enriched from blood (not recorded which).

The CDR3 bases are TGTGCCAGTAGTATAGATGGGGGCTTGGGGCAGCCCCAGCATTTT. Translation gives CASSIDGGLGQPQHF. The V and J genes are TRBV19 and TRBJ1-5; TRBD1 might be the D (6 bases). Looked up from germline, CDR1 is LNHDA and CDR2 is SQIVND (reference sequence). The CDR3 is 15 amino acids. Trimming removed 0 bases at V and 7 bases at J, with 13 bases between.